A selection of T cell receptor beta chains follows, all from one sample in a study of T cell responses to AZD1222 COVID-19 vaccine. Method: immunoSEQ multiplex PCR; TCRdb's copy keeps in-frame clones and lacks some. The data show 150,000 or so clones, with roughly nine tenths seen just once and 1.5% to 2% held by the top ten. The source was peripheral blood, collected on day 0 of AZD1222 vaccination. The receptors derive from an adult in good health. The CDR3 runs from the conserved cysteine through the conserved F or W. The order of the fields is D gene, V gene, J gene, clone size, CDR3 protein, CDR3 DNA. D genes are given only for firm matches. The size entry is marked missing in some rows and otherwise reads once, few, many or a size class.

>TRBD1|TRBV7-9|TRBJ1-2|once
CASSSRGTGGIVDGYTF
TGTGCCAGCAGCTCCCGCGGGACAGGGGGGATAGTGGATGGCTACACCTTC
>NA|TRBV6-5|TRBJ1-3|NA
CASRGATGNTIYF
TGTGCCAGCAGGGGGGCAACTGGAAACACCATATATTTT
>NA|TRBV7-9|TRBJ1-1|NA
CASSLQGKYTEAFF
TGTGCCAGCAGCTTACAGGGGAAATATACTGAAGCTTTCTTT
>TRBD1|TRBV28|TRBJ1-1|NA
CASSVQGAGNTEAFF
TGTGCCAGCAGCGTCCAGGGGGCTGGGAACACTGAAGCTTTCTTT
>TRBD1|TRBV28|TRBJ1-5|NA
CASSTQGSNQPQHF
TGTGCCAGCAGTACACAGGGGAGCAATCAGCCCCAGCATTTT
>NA|TRBV28|TRBJ1-6|once
CASSSPWSPLHF
TGTGCCAGCAGTTCGCCCTGGTCACCCCTCCACTTT
>TRBD1|TRBV11-2|TRBJ2-3|NA
CASSRTGKVTDTQYF
TGTGCCAGCAGCCGGACAGGAAAAGTCACAGATACGCAGTATTTT
>TRBD2|TRBV7-2|TRBJ2-5|NA
CASSPLRGGSQETQYF
TGTGCCAGCAGCCCGTTGCGGGGGGGCTCCCAAGAGACCCAGTACTTC
>TRBD1|TRBV5-4|TRBJ2-1|NA
CASSLPGQGYNEQFF
TGTGCCAGCAGCCTTCCGGGACAGGGATACAATGAGCAGTTCTTC
>TRBD2|TRBV5-4|TRBJ2-2|NA
CASSPGTSVNTGELFF
TGTGCCAGCAGCCCCGGGACTAGCGTCAACACCGGGGAGCTGTTTTTT
>TRBD1|TRBV4-2|TRBJ1-2|NA
CASSQAGTDYGYTF
TGTGCCAGCAGCCAAGCCGGGACAGATTATGGCTACACCTTC
>NA|TRBV25-1|TRBJ1-2|NA
CASSVTAVQDGYTF
TGTGCCAGCAGCGTGACGGCAGTGCAAGATGGCTACACCTTC
>TRBD1|TRBV3-1/TRBV3-2|TRBJ2-1|NA
CASSPQGAGVGYNEQFF
TGTGCCAGCAGCCCCCAGGGGGCAGGTGTTGGCTACAATGAGCAGTTCTTC
>NA|TRBV18|TRBJ2-1|once
CASSPDTSRRQFF
TGTGCCAGCTCCCCGGACACTTCCCGAAGGCAGTTCTTC
>NA|TRBV7-6|TRBJ1-5|NA
CASSFQQGGNQPQHF
TGTGCCAGCAGCTTCCAACAGGGTGGCAATCAGCCCCAGCATTTT
>NA|TRBV10-2|TRBJ1-5|NA
CATSGRGDQPQHF
TGCGCCACCTCCGGACGAGGGGACCAGCCCCAGCATTTT
>NA|TRBV27|TRBJ2-3|NA
CASSVRATDTQYF
TGTGCCAGCAGCGTTCGGGCCACAGATACGCAGTATTTT
>TRBD1|TRBV18|TRBJ1-5|NA
CASSPRQGMSNQPQHF
TGTGCCAGCTCACCGAGACAGGGGATGAGCAATCAGCCCCAGCATTTT
>NA|TRBV6-5|TRBJ1-3|NA
CASILTLGSGNTIYF
TGTGCCAGCATCCTTACTCTTGGCTCTGGAAACACCATATATTTT
>NA|TRBV2|TRBJ1-6|NA
CASKKNSGNSPLHF
TGTGCCAGCAAAAAGAACAGTGGTAATTCACCCCTCCACTTT
>NA|TRBV6-1|TRBJ2-5|NA
CASSERPGIQETQYF
TGTGCCAGCAGTGAGCGTCCAGGCATACAAGAGACCCAGTACTTC
>TRBD1|TRBV4-1|TRBJ1-2|NA
CASSQGGTAFYGYTF
TGCGCCAGCAGCCAAGGGGGGACAGCCTTCTATGGCTACACCTTC
>NA|TRBV5-6|TRBJ1-2|NA
CASSRGHSGLGYTF
TGTGCCAGCAGCCGGGGACACTCAGGGCTTGGCTACACCTTC